The 3 T cell receptor beta chains below were found in one sample sequenced in a study of cytomegalovirus exposure and HLA in healthy donors. 13 Jbeta primers and 60 Vbeta primers were used for the PCR. Profiling relied on immunoSEQ multiplex PCR, and the TCRdb table lists in-frame clones only, not all of them. The data show some 90,000 clones, around 70% seen once. The material sequenced was PBMCs. All receptors derive from a man aged 60 to 69 in good health and CMV-seronegative.

DNA of the CDR3: TGTGCCAGCAGCCAAGCGTCTAGCGGGCAAGAGACCCAGTACTTC. This codes for CASSQASSGQETQYF. The rearrangement uses TRBV4-2 and TRBJ2-5, with 8 bases that match TRBD2. Germline trimming cut 1 base from V and 2 bases from J; bases unmatched to any gene: 3. The CDR3 runs to 15 residues. Germline loops: CDR1 LGHNA, CDR2 YNFKEQ.

The chain joins TRBV5-6 to TRBJ1-2, with a weak D call TRBD1 (5 bases). Looked up from germline, CDR1 is SGHDT and CDR2 is YYEEEE. V was shortened by 0 bases and J by 4 bases, with 19 bases between the two germline ends. This CDR3 contains 17 residues. CDR3 sequence reads: CASSLGGVTGGGYGYTF. CDR3 DNA sequence: TGTGCCAGCAGCTTGGGGGGGGTAACAGGCGGCGGCTATGGCTACACCTTC.

The V call is TRBV15, the J call TRBJ2-5, with a possible D match to TRBD1 (6 bases). Looked up from germline, CDR1 is LNHNV and CDR2 is YYDKDF (reference sequence). Trimming took off 0 bases at V and 4 bases at J, with 12 bases between the two ends. This CDR3 has 15 amino acids. CDR3 coding DNA: TGTGCCACCAGCAGAGATCGGGGCAGGGGAGAGACCCAGTACTTC. Translating gives CATSRDRGRGETQYF.